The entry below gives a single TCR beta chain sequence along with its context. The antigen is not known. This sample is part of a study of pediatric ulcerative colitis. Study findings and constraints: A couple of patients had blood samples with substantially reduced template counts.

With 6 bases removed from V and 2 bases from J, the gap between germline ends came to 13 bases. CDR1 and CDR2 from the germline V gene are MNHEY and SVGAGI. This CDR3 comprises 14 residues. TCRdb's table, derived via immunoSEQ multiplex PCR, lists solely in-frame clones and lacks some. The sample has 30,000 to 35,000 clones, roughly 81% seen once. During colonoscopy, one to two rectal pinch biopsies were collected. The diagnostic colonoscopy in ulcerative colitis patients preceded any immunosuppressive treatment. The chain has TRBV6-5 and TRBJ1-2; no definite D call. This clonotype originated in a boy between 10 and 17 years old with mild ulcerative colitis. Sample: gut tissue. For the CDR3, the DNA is TGTGCCAGCAGCGGGAGGGCAGCCAACTATGGCTACACCTTC. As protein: CASSGRAANYGYTF.